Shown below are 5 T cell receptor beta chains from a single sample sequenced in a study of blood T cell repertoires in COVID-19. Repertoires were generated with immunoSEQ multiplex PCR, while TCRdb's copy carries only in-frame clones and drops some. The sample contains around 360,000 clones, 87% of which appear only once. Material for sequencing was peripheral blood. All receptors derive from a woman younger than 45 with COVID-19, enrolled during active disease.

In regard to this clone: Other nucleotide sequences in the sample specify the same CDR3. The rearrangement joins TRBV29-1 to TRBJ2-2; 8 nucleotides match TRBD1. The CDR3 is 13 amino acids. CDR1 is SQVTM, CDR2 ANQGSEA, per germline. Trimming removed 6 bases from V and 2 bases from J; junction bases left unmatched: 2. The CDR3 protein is CSVDRGNTGELFF. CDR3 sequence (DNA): TGCAGCGTCGACAGGGGTAACACCGGGGAGCTGTTTTTT.

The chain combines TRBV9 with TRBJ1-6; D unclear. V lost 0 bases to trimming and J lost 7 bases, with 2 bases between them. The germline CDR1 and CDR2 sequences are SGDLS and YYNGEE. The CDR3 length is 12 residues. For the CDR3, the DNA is TGTGCCAGCAGCGTAGCAAATTCACCCCTCCACTTT. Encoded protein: CASSVANSPLHF. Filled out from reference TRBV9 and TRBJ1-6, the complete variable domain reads DSGVTQTPKHLITATGQRVTLRCSPRSGDLSVYWYQQSLDQGLQFLIQYYNGEERAKGNILERFSAQQFPDLHSELNLSSLELGDSALYFCASSVANSPLHFGNGTRLTVT.

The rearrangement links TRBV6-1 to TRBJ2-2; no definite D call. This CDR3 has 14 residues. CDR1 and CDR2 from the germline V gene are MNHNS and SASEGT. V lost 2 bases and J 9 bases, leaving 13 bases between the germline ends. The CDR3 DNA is TGTGCCAGCAGTGAAAACCCTATCCCGAGGGAGCTGTTTTTT. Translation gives CASSENPIPRELFF.

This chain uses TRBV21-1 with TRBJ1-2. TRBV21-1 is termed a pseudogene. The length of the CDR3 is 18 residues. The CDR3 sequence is CASSKEKGEGSLNYGYTF. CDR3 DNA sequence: TGTGCCAGCAGCAAAGAGAAGGGTGAGGGTTCCTTAAATTATGGCTACACCTTC.

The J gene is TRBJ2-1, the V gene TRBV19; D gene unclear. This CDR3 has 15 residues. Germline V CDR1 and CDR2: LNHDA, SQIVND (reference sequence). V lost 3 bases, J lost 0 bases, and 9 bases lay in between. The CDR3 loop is CASSMSRISYNEQFF. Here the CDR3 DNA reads TGTGCCAGTAGTATGAGCCGAATCTCCTACAATGAGCAGTTCTTC.